These T cell receptor beta chains were read from a single sample in a study of T-cell memory formation after mild COVID-19. TCRdb passed the 5' RACE reads through MiXCR, listing each CDR3 protein once. The sample shows roughly 150,000 distinct CDR3 sequences, about 15% of them seen only once. Sequenced input: PBMCs or a T cell subset sorted from them (not recorded which). The origin of the receptors is an adult woman who had mild COVID-19 (a few samples of this study predate the infection). Cell type and time point are not known. The CDR3 runs from the conserved cysteine through the conserved F or W. The order of the fields is D gene, V gene, clone size, CDR3 length, J gene, CDR3 protein, CDR3 DNA. D genes are given only for firm matches. Some rows mark clone size as missing; the rest say once, few, many or name a class of expanded clone.

>.|TRBV5-1|few|14|TRBJ2-7
CASRRGTNSYEQYF
TGCGCCAGCAGACGAGGGACAAACTCCTACGAGCAGTACTTC
>.|TRBV4-1|few|16|TRBJ2-3
CASSLKAGRSTDTQYF
TGCGCCAGCAGCCTTAAAGCCGGCCGGAGCACAGATACGCAGTATTTT
>.|TRBV10-3|.|14|TRBJ2-3
CAIEAGPSTDTQYF
TGTGCCATCGAAGCAGGCCCTAGCACAGATACGCAGTATTTT
>TRBD1|TRBV11-1|.|14|TRBJ2-5
CASSLAQGVETQYF
TGTGCCAGCAGCTTGGCTCAGGGGGTGGAGACCCAGTACTTC
>TRBD2|TRBV27|few|16|TRBJ2-1
CASSFRAGSSYNEQFF
TGTGCCAGCAGTTTTCGAGCGGGGAGCTCCTACAATGAGCAGTTCTTC
>.|TRBV7-9|.|11|TRBJ2-7
CASIRGYEQYF
TGTGCCAGCATCAGAGGCTACGAGCAGTACTTC
>.|TRBV5-5|few|14|TRBJ2-3
CASSLVRSTDTQYF
TGTGCCAGCAGCTTGGTGCGGAGCACAGATACGCAGTATTTT
>.|TRBV4-3|.|12|TRBJ1-1
CASSHRGVEAFF
TGCGCCAGCAGCCACCGAGGGGTTGAAGCTTTCTTT
>.|TRBV7-3|.|15|TRBJ2-7
CASSLTGGVEHEQYF
TGTGCCAGCAGCTTAACGGGGGGTGTGGAGCACGAGCAGTACTTC
>TRBD1|TRBV7-2|.|14|TRBJ2-1
CASSSRTGKNEQFF
TGTGCCAGCAGCTCTCGGACAGGGAAGAATGAGCAGTTCTTC
>.|TRBV12-3/TRBV12-4|once|12|TRBJ1-2
CASSVLNYGYTF
TGTGCCAGCTCAGTCTTGAACTATGGCTACACCTTC
>TRBD1|TRBV12-3/TRBV12-4|few|13|TRBJ1-2
CASSPRDRGFYTF
TGTGCCAGCAGTCCCCGGGACAGGGGGTTCTACACCTTC
>TRBD1|TRBV4-2|.|14|TRBJ1-1
CASSQEDRYLEAFF
TGTGCCAGCAGCCAAGAGGACAGGTACCTTGAAGCTTTCTTT
>TRBD2|TRBV3-1|.|17|TRBJ2-3
CASSLTSGGADMDTQYF
TGTGCCAGCAGCCTCACTAGCGGGGGGGCCGATATGGATACGCAGTATTTT
>TRBD2|TRBV6-5|.|17|TRBJ2-1
CASSFRLAGGRYNEQFF
TGTGCCAGCAGTTTTCGACTAGCGGGGGGCCGCTACAATGAGCAGTTCTTC
>.|TRBV12-3/TRBV12-4|.|11|TRBJ2-2
CASRLTGELFF
TGTGCCAGCAGACTTACCGGGGAGCTGTTTTTT
>.|TRBV5-1|once|11|TRBJ2-1
CASSFPGEQFF
TGCGCCAGCAGCTTTCCGGGTGAGCAGTTCTTC
>TRBD1|TRBV13|few|14|TRBJ2-1
CASSSRGSYNEQFF
TGTGCCAGCAGCTCCAGGGGGTCCTACAATGAGCAGTTCTTC
>TRBD2|TRBV5-4|.|13|TRBJ2-5
CASSDLAGETQYF
TGTGCCAGCAGCGACTTAGCGGGAGAGACCCAGTACTTC
>TRBD2|TRBV12-3/TRBV12-4|few|19|TRBJ2-3
CASTFLLAGGWASTDTQYF
TGTGCCAGCACGTTCCTACTAGCGGGGGGGTGGGCTTCCACAGATACGCAGTATTTT
>TRBD2|TRBV5-1|many|14|TRBJ2-7
CASSLSGGRYEQYF
TGCGCCAGCAGCCTTAGCGGGGGACGTTACGAGCAGTACTTC
>.|TRBV20-1|.|13|TRBJ2-1
CSARTPLVVEQFF
TGCAGTGCTAGAACCCCTCTAGTGGTTGAGCAGTTCTTC
>.|TRBV4-2|.|16|TRBJ2-1
CASSQERRSLFKEQFF
TGTGCCAGCAGCCAAGAAAGGCGGTCCCTGTTCAAGGAGCAGTTCTTC
>TRBD1|TRBV5-1|few|15|TRBJ2-7
CASSLVETGAYEQYF
TGCGCCAGCAGCTTGGTGGAGACAGGGGCCTACGAGCAGTACTTC
>.|TRBV12-5|.|11|TRBJ2-7
CASGPREEQYF
TGTGCTAGTGGCCCCCGGGAGGAGCAGTACTTC
>TRBD2|TRBV20-1|few|15|TRBJ2-7
CSARDPREGTYEQYF
TGCAGTGCTAGAGATCCGAGGGAGGGAACCTACGAGCAGTACTTC
>TRBD2|TRBV3-1|.|16|TRBJ2-1
CASSQDRTGGQDEQFF
TGTGCCAGCAGCCAAGATAGGACGGGGGGGCAGGATGAGCAGTTCTTC
>TRBD2|TRBV20-1|.|13|TRBJ2-5
CSFPSGPQETQYF
TGCAGTTTCCCTAGCGGGCCACAAGAGACCCAGTACTTC
>.|TRBV2|.|13|TRBJ1-2
CASSSRAATGYTF
TGTGCCAGCAGTTCCCGGGCGGCGACTGGCTACACCTTC
>TRBD2|TRBV4-2|few|17|TRBJ2-2
CASSQDPSGENTGELFF
TGTGCCAGCAGCCAAGACCCTAGCGGGGAGAACACCGGGGAGCTGTTTTTT
>TRBD2|TRBV25-1|.|16|TRBJ2-3
CASKGAGGTSTDTQYF
TGTGCCAGCAAAGGAGCGGGAGGGACTAGCACAGATACGCAGTATTTT
>TRBD2|TRBV20-1|few|15|TRBJ2-7
CSAPPLAGGPYEQYF
TGCAGTGCTCCCCCCCTAGCGGGGGGGCCCTACGAGCAGTACTTC
>.|TRBV12-3/TRBV12-4|few|24|TRBJ2-2
CASRDGLAKGLIPPGTYPSSGLFF
TGTGCCAGCAGGGACGGACTCGCCAAGGGCCTAATACCACCGGGGACTTACCCCTCCTCGGGGCTGTTTTTT
>TRBD2|TRBV20-1|.|18|TRBJ2-3
CSASALAGGPSPPDTQYF
TGCAGTGCTAGTGCTCTAGCGGGAGGGCCTTCCCCCCCAGATACGCAGTATTTT
>TRBD1|TRBV7-9|few|15|TRBJ1-2
CASSSPDRVDYGYTF
TGTGCCAGCAGCTCCCCCGACAGGGTCGACTATGGCTACACCTTC
>.|TRBV27|.|14|TRBJ2-5
CASSLRDREETQYF
TGTGCCAGCAGTTTGCGGGACCGGGAGGAGACCCAGTACTTC
>TRBD2|TRBV6-5|few|15|TRBJ2-7
CASSQLAGAPYEQYF
TGTGCCAGCAGCCAACTAGCGGGAGCCCCCTACGAGCAGTACTTC
>.|TRBV29-1|many|14|TRBJ2-1
CSVDRVGNAGEQFF
TGCAGCGTTGATAGGGTGGGCAATGCGGGTGAGCAGTTCTTC
>TRBD1|TRBV6-1|few|15|TRBJ2-2
CANTRTGTNTGELFF
TGTGCCAACACGCGGACAGGGACGAACACCGGGGAGCTGTTTTTT
>.|TRBV5-1|.|14|TRBJ2-7
CASSLAGGALEQYF
TGCGCCAGCAGCTTGGCCGGTGGAGCTCTCGAGCAGTACTTC
>.|TRBV5-5|.|14|TRBJ1-5
CASSLGEDNQPQHF
TGTGCCAGCAGCCTCGGGGAGGACAATCAGCCCCAGCATTTT
>TRBD2|TRBV18|many|15|TRBJ2-3
CASSPPGTTRDTQYF
TGTGCCAGCTCACCACCCGGGACTACCCGTGATACGCAGTATTTT
>.|TRBV10-3|many|14|TRBJ2-1
CAISDSHDVNEQFF
TGTGCCATCAGTGATTCCCATGACGTCAATGAGCAGTTCTTC
>TRBD2|TRBV6-2/TRBV6-3|few|16|TRBJ2-5
CASSFPSGTPRETQYF
TGTGCCAGCAGTTTCCCTAGCGGGACACCCAGAGAGACCCAGTACTTC
>.|TRBV18|few|13|TRBJ2-7
CASSPAVSYEQYF
TGTGCCAGCTCACCAGCGGTCTCCTACGAGCAGTACTTC
>.|TRBV7-9|.|13|TRBJ2-7
CASSLNRMGEQYF
TGTGCCAGCAGCCTAAACAGGATGGGGGAGCAGTACTTC
>.|TRBV7-2|few|16|TRBJ2-3
CASSPLVAASTDTQYF
TGTGCCAGCAGCCCACTGGTAGCGGCTAGCACAGATACGCAGTATTTT
>.|TRBV14|.|13|TRBJ2-1
CASSFDSYNEQFF
TGTGCCAGCAGCTTCGACAGCTACAATGAGCAGTTCTTC
>.|TRBV27|few|14|TRBJ2-7
CASSLSPNSYEQYF
TGTGCCAGCAGTTTATCGCCCAACTCCTACGAGCAGTACTTC
>TRBD1|TRBV7-2|few|17|TRBJ2-2
CASSAQQRGRYTGELFF
TGTGCCAGCAGCGCCCAGCAAAGGGGGCGGTACACCGGGGAGCTGTTTTTT
>TRBD1|TRBV6-6|.|14|TRBJ1-6
CATTPQGAGSPLHF
TGTGCCACCACACCACAGGGGGCTGGTTCACCCCTCCACTTT
>.|TRBV4-3|few|15|TRBJ1-1
CASSHLGISGTEAFF
TGCGCCAGCAGCCACCTTGGGATTTCGGGCACTGAAGCTTTCTTT
>TRBD2|TRBV4-1|.|15|TRBJ2-3
CASSPGTSGGDTQYF
TGCGCCAGCAGCCCCGGGACTAGCGGTGGAGATACGCAGTATTTT
>.|TRBV29-1|.|11|TRBJ2-5
CSVGGAETQYF
TGCAGCGTTGGAGGGGCAGAGACCCAGTACTTC
>.|TRBV20-1|few|14|TRBJ2-3
CSAPGGTSTDTQYF
TGCAGTGCTCCCGGGGGGACAAGCACAGATACGCAGTATTTT
>.|TRBV29-1|.|12|TRBJ1-2
CSAQRDNYGYTF
TGCAGCGCCCAGAGGGACAACTATGGGTACACCTTC
>.|TRBV7-8|.|16|TRBJ2-7
CASSPSLRAGSYEQYF
TGTGCCAGCAGCCCGAGTCTGAGAGCGGGTTCCTACGAGCAGTACTTC
>.|TRBV20-1|few|9|TRBJ2-5
CSAPTTQYF
TGCAGTGCCCCCACGACCCAGTACTTC
>TRBD1|TRBV12-5|few|15|TRBJ1-2
CASGLLQGFNYGYTF
TGTGCTAGTGGTTTGTTACAGGGGTTTAACTATGGCTACACCTTC
>.|TRBV24-1|.|11|TRBJ2-7
CATSSGREQYF
TGTGCCACCAGCTCCGGGCGTGAGCAGTACTTC